These T cell receptor beta chains were read from a single sample in a study of T cells in tumors after PD-1 blockade. The assay was immunoSEQ multiplex PCR, and TCRdb's table has in-frame clones only and misses some. The table records roughly 4,400 clones, around 70% of them present only once. The sequencing used tumor tissue, collected before anti-PD-1 treatment. Every receptor here comes from a human donor with basal cell carcinoma. Each CDR3 is given with its conserved first and last residue. A D gene is named only where the DNA matches it firmly. Clone sizes are given selectively: once, few, many, or a class where the clone is expanded.

j_call	v_call	clone_size	d_call	cdr3_nt	cdr3_aa
TRBJ1-6	TRBV28	-	TRBD1	TGTGCCAGCAGTCTAACTAAGTTACAGGGGGCCGCTAATAATTCACCCCTCCACTTT	CASSLTKLQGAANNSPLHF
TRBJ1-5	TRBV6-1	once	-	TGTGCCAGCAGTGAAACTAGGGAGAGCGATCAGCCCCAGCATTTT	CASSETRESDQPQHF
TRBJ1-3	TRBV2	few	-	TGTGCCAGCGGACCAAGGACGTCTGGAAACACCATATATTTT	CASGPRTSGNTIYF
TRBJ1-1	TRBV27	-	TRBD1	TGTGCCAGCAGGGACAGGGCGGACACTGAAGCTTTCTTT	CASRDRADTEAFF
TRBJ2-7	TRBV30	-	-	TGTGCCTGGAGTAGCCAATGGACAGACGAGCAGTACTTC	CAWSSQWTDEQYF
TRBJ2-3	TRBV6-6	-	-	TGTGCCAGCAGGACCCAGGGTAATGCAGATACGCAGTATTTT	CASRTQGNADTQYF
TRBJ1-2	TRBV27	-	TRBD1	TGTGCCAGCAGGCTACGACAGGGGGAGGGCGGTGGCTACACCTTC	CASRLRQGEGGGYTF
TRBJ1-2	TRBV5-6	-	-	TGTGCCAGCAGCTTGGTGGGGCACCACTATGGCTACACCTTC	CASSLVGHHYGYTF
TRBJ2-7	TRBV7-2	-	-	TGTGCCAGCAGCTTAGCCGCGATATCCTACGAGCAGTACTTC	CASSLAAISYEQYF
TRBJ1-3	TRBV6-5	-	-	TGTGCCAGCAGTTCGGGCAGGGGTTCTGGAAACACCATATATTTT	CASSSGRGSGNTIYF
TRBJ2-3	TRBV6-1	-	TRBD2	TGTGCCAGCAGTGTAGCGGGAGGGATAGATACGCAGTATTTT	CASSVAGGIDTQYF
TRBJ2-7	TRBV19	few	-	TGTGCCAGTAGTTTAACCAGTACCTACGAGCAGTACTTC	CASSLTSTYEQYF
TRBJ1-4	TRBV15	few	-	TGTGCCACCAGCAGAGATGAGGGCGAAAAACTGTTTTTT	CATSRDEGEKLFF
TRBJ2-2	TRBV18	-	-	TGTGCCAGCTCACTCTTTGGACAGACGTACACCGGGGAGCTGTTTTTT	CASSLFGQTYTGELFF
TRBJ2-3	TRBV14	once	-	TGTGCCAGCAGCCAAAGGGGCCAAGGCACAGATACGCAGTATTTT	CASSQRGQGTDTQYF
TRBJ2-3	TRBV4-3	-	-	TGCGCCAGCAGCCTAGTTTCCGCAGATACGCAGTATTTT	CASSLVSADTQYF
TRBJ1-2	TRBV9	-	TRBD1	TGTGCCAGCAGCGCCCAAACGACAGGGATAGGGGATGGCTACACCTTC	CASSAQTTGIGDGYTF
TRBJ1-4	TRBV28	-	-	TGTGCCAGCAGTTCCTTATCCCGGAACACTAATGAAAAACTGTTTTTT	CASSSLSRNTNEKLFF
TRBJ2-2	TRBV28	-	TRBD2	TGTGCCAGCACCGGGACTAGCGGGAGGAGGGGTATCCCCGGGGAGCTGTTTTTT	CASTGTSGRRGIPGELFF
TRBJ1-6	TRBV28	few	TRBD1	TGTGCCAGCAGTTTCTCCCTGACAGGGAAAAATTCACCCCTCCACTTT	CASSFSLTGKNSPLHF
TRBJ2-5	TRBV29-1	few	TRBD1	TGCAGCGGTCAGGGGGCGAAAGGAGAGACCCAGTACTTC	CSGQGAKGETQYF
TRBJ1-5	TRBV19	-	TRBD1	TGTGCCAGTAGTTTTGGACAGGGGGCTGAGCAGCCCCAGCATTTT	CASSFGQGAEQPQHF
TRBJ2-7	TRBV5-4	-	TRBD1	TGTGCCAGCAGCTCCGGGGACAGGGCCGGCCGCGAGCAGTACTTC	CASSSGDRAGREQYF
TRBJ2-6	TRBV5-4	-	-	TGTGCCAGCAGCCCCCGATTAGGGGGGACTGGGGCCAACGTCCTGACTTTC	CASSPRLGGTGANVLTF
TRBJ2-6	TRBV7-2	few	-	TGTGCCAGCAGCTTAACAGGTGCTTTTGGGGCCAACGTCCTGACTTTC	CASSLTGAFGANVLTF
TRBJ2-1	TRBV5-1	-	TRBD2	TGCGCCAGCAGCTCCGCGGGGGGCACCTACAATGAGCAGTTCTTC	CASSSAGGTYNEQFF
TRBJ2-5	TRBV12-3/TRBV12-4	-	-	TGTGCCAGCAGTGTGTCGGAGACCCAGTACTTC	CASSVSETQYF
TRBJ1-4	TRBV23-1	few	-	TGCGCCAGCAGTCAGCGGGACGGTAATGAAAAACTGTTTTTT	CASSQRDGNEKLFF
TRBJ2-5	TRBV28	-	-	TGTGCCAGCAGTTCCGGACGGCAAGAGACCCAGTACTTC	CASSSGRQETQYF
TRBJ2-7	TRBV7-2	-	-	TGTGCCAGCAGCTTAGGTGCCAGGGTGGACGAGCAGTACTTC	CASSLGARVDEQYF
TRBJ2-7	TRBV5-1	once	-	TGCGCCAGCAGCTTGGCAAGCAGGGAGCACGAGCAGTACTTC	CASSLASREHEQYF
TRBJ2-7	TRBV6-1	-	-	TGTGCCAGCAGTGAATATTCCGGGAGAAGCGAGCAGTACTTC	CASSEYSGRSEQYF
TRBJ2-3	TRBV29-1	-	-	TGCAGCGCCACTAGGACTTCTGATACGCAGTATTTT	CSATRTSDTQYF
TRBJ2-1	TRBV10-3	once	-	TGTGCCATCAGCCCCTCCTTCGCCACTGACTACAATGAGCAGTTCTTC	CAISPSFATDYNEQFF
TRBJ1-5	TRBV30	-	-	TGTGCCTGGGGACAGAGCAATCAGCCCCAGCATTTT	CAWGQSNQPQHF
TRBJ1-1	TRBV27	-	-	TGTGCCAGCAGCCTTAGAGGCTGGGGGACTGAAGCTTTCTTT	CASSLRGWGTEAFF